This is a list of T cell receptor beta chains from one sample in a study of shared clonotypes between healthy human individuals. Profiling relied on immunoSEQ multiplex PCR, and the TCRdb table lists in-frame clones only, not all of them. The sample has 850,000 to 1,200,000 clones, under 80% seen once. Sequencing was performed on memory CD4+ T cells sorted from blood. These receptors were taken from a man between 18 and 29 years old in good health. The CDR3 runs from the conserved cysteine through the conserved F or W. D genes are given only for firm matches.

cdr3_aa: CASSLFAGLRGGNYGYTF
v_call: TRBV27
d_call: NA

cdr3_aa: CASTPGLAGTGELFF
v_call: TRBV2
d_call: TRBD2

cdr3_aa: CASSSQGRDYEQYF
v_call: TRBV5-1
d_call: NA

cdr3_aa: CASSQWTENHYGYTF
v_call: TRBV4-3
d_call: NA

cdr3_aa: CASSEARGHGANVLTF
v_call: TRBV6-1
d_call: NA

cdr3_aa: CASSQGTGGWMWADTQYF
v_call: TRBV4-1
d_call: TRBD1

cdr3_aa: CASSWGTSGRASQETQYF
v_call: TRBV7-9
d_call: TRBD2

cdr3_aa: CASSQGLAGVYEQYF
v_call: TRBV2
d_call: TRBD2

cdr3_aa: CASSDSGTAQETQYF
v_call: TRBV25-1
d_call: NA

cdr3_aa: CASSLAGGRADTQYF
v_call: TRBV25-1
d_call: TRBD2

cdr3_aa: CASSVGSTEAFF
v_call: TRBV2
d_call: NA

cdr3_aa: CASSLGGVNTGELFF
v_call: TRBV5-1
d_call: NA

cdr3_aa: CASSLRAYGYTF
v_call: TRBV28
d_call: NA